This T cell receptor (beta chain) was captured in a study of Tregs in tolerant kidney transplant recipients. Whole-study findings and limits: This study did not directly address biological reproducibility. Expanding Tregs on activated donor B cells appeared to best identify donor-specific TCRbeta clones. Nucleotide sequences could not be compared across some patients' samples due to primer changes.

Trimming cost V 2 bases and J 1 base, with 11 bases left between them. The CDR3 runs to 15 residues. Germline V lookup: CDR1 LNHDA, CDR2 SQIVND (reference sequence). The data were produced by immunoSEQ multiplex PCR, yet TCRdb's version contains in-frame clones alone and is incomplete. The sample features approximately 30,000 clones, with 1.5% to 2% in its top ten. As for this clone: Its matching antigen is unknown. The CDR3 extends 3 residues past the end of the read, so its final part is completed from the germline J gene.

Recipients received nonmyeloablative bone marrow transplants from related graft donors, with transient mixed chimerism. Unstimulated regulatory T cells (CD4+CD25+CD127-), CD4+CD25- non-regulatory cells, CD4 and CD8 cells were FACS-sorted from thawed PBMCs. The sample consisted of CD4+ T cells from blood (PBMCs), taken 24 months after the transplant. V and J are TRBV19 and TRBJ1-1; tentative D call: TRBD1 (5 bases). The receptor's source is a human patient who received a combined kidney and bone marrow transplant. A subset of T cells may come from the graft donor. The CDR3 DNA, read in part, is TGTGCCAGTAGTATAACGACAGAAACGAACACTGAA. Protein sequence: CASSITTETNTE. The full CDR3 protein is CASSITTETNTEAFF.